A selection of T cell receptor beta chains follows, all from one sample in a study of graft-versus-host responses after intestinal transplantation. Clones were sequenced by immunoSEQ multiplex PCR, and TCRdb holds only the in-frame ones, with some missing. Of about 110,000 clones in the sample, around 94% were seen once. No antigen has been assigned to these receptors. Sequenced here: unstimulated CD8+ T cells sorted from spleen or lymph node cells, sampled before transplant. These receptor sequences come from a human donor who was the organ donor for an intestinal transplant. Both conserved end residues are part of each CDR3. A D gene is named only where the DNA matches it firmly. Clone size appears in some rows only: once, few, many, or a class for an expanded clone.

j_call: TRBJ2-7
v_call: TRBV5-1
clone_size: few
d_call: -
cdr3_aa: CASSLQGPTYEQYF
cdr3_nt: TGCGCCAGCAGCTTACAGGGACCGACCTACGAGCAGTACTTC

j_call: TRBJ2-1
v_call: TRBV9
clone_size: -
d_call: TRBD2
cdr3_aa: CASSVTHQRGSYNEQFF
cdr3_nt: TGTGCCAGCAGCGTAACACACCAGCGGGGCTCCTACAATGAGCAGTTCTTC

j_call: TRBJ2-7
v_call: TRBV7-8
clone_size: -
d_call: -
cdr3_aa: CASSPRAYEQYF
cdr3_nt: TGTGCCAGCAGCCCCCGCGCCTACGAGCAGTACTTC

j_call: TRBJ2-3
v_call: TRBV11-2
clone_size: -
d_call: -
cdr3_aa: CASSLLRRFFTDTQYF
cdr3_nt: TGTGCCAGCAGCTTACTTCGGCGGTTTTTCACAGATACGCAGTATTTT

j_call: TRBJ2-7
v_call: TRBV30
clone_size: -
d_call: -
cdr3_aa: CAWSTGVGASYEQYF
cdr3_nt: TGTGCCTGGAGTACCGGTGTAGGGGCCTCGTACGAGCAGTACTTC

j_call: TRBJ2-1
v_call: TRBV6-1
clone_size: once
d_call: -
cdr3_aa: CASSASVESSYNEQFF
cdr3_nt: TGTGCCAGCAGTGCTTCTGTCGAGAGCTCCTACAATGAGCAGTTCTTC

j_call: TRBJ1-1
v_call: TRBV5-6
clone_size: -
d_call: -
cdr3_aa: CASSYGGTEAFF
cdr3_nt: TGTGCCAGCAGCTATGGGGGCACTGAAGCTTTCTTT

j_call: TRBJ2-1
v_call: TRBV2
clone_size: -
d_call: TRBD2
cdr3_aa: CASMHSRIAGSSYNEQFF
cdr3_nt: TGTGCCAGCATGCACAGCCGAATAGCGGGGAGCTCCTACAATGAGCAGTTCTTC

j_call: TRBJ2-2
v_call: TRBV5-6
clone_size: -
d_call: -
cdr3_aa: CASSGQGGSTGELFF
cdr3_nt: TGTGCCAGCAGCGGACAGGGCGGGAGCACCGGGGAGCTGTTTTTT

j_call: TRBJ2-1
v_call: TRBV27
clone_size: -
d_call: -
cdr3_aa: CASSRGAYNEQFF
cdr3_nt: TGTGCCAGCAGTAGGGGGGCGTACAATGAGCAGTTCTTC

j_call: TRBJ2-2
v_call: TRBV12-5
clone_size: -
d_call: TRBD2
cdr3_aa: CASGFDSGRRTGELFF
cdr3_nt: TGTGCTAGTGGTTTCGATAGCGGGAGGAGGACCGGGGAGCTGTTTTTT

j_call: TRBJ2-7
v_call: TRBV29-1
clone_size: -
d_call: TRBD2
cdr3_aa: CSVGGTFPTYEQYF
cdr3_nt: TGCAGCGTGGGAGGGACTTTTCCAACCTACGAGCAGTACTTC